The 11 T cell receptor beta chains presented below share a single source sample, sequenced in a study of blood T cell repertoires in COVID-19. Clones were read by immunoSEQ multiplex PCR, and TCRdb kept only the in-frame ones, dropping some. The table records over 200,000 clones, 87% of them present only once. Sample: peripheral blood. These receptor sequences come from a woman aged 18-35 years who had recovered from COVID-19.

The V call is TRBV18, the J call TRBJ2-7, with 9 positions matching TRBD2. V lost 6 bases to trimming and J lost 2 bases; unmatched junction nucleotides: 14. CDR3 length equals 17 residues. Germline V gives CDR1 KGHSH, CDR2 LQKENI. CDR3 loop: CASSPVHPREGAYEQYF. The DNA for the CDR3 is TGTGCCAGCTCGCCCGTCCACCCGCGGGAGGGGGCCTACGAGCAGTACTTC.

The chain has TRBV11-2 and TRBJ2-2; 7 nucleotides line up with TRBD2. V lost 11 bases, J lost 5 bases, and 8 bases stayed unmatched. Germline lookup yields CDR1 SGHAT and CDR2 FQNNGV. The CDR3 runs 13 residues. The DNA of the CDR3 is TGTGCCGTCCAGGGAGGGGTAACCGGGGAGCTGTTTTTT. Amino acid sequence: CAVQGGVTGELFF. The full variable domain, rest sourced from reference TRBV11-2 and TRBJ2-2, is EAGVAQSPRYKIIEKRQSVAFWCNPISGHATLYWYQQILGQGPKLLIQFQNNGVVDDSQLPKDRFSAERLKGVDSTLKIQPAKLEDSAVYLCAVQGGVTGELFFGEGSRLTVL.

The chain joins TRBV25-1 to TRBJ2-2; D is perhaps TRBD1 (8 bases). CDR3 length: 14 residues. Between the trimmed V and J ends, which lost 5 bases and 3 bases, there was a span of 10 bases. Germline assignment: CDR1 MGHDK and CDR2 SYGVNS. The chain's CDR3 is CASSTGGDTGELFF. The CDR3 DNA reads TGTGCCAGCAGTACAGGGGGGGACACCGGGGAGCTGTTTTTT.

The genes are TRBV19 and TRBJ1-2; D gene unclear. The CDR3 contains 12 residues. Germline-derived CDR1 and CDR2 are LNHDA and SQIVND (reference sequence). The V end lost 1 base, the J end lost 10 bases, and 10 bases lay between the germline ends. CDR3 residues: CASSIVEGVYTF. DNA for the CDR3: TGTGCCAGTAGTATAGTTGAGGGAGTCTACACCTTC.

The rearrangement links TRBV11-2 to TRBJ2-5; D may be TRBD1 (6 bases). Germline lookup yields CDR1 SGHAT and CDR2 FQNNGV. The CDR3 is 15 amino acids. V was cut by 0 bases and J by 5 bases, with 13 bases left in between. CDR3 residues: CASSLELAQGETQYF. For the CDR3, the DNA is TGTGCCAGCAGCTTAGAATTGGCGCAGGGGGAGACCCAGTACTTC.

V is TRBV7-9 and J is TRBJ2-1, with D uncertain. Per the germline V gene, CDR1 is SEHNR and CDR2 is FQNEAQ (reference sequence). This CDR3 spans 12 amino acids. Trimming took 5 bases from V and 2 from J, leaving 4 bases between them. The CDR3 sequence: CASSQTYNEQFF. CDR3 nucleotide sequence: TGTGCCAGCAGCCAGACCTACAATGAGCAGTTCTTC.

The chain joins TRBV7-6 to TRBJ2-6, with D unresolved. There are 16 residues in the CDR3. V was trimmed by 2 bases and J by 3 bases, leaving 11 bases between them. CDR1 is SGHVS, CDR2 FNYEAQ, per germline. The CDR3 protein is CASSLHDVSGANVLTF. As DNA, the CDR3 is TGTGCCAGCAGCTTACATGATGTTAGTGGGGCCAACGTCCTGACTTTC.

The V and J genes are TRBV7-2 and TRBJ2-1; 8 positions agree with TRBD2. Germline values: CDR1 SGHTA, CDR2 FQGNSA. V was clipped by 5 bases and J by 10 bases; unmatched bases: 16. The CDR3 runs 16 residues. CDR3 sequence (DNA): TGTGCCAGCAGCCCCGCGGGGAGCGGGAGACTACAGGAGCAGTTCTTC. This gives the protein CASSPAGSGRLQEQFF.

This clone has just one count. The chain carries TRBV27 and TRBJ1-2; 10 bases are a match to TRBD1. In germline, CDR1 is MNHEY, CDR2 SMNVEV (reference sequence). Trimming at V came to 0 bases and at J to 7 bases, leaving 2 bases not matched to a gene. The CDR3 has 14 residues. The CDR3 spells CASSLSGTGAGYTF. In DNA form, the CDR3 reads TGTGCCAGCAGTTTATCAGGGACAGGGGCTGGCTACACCTTC.

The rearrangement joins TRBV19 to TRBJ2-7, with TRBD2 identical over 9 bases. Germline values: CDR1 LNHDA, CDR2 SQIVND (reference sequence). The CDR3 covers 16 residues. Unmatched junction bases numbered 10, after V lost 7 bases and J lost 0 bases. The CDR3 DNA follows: TGTGCCAGTAACCGTAGGCGGGAGGGCCTCTCCTACGAGCAGTACTTC. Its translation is CASNRRREGLSYEQYF. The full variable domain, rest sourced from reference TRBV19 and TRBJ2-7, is DGGITQSPKYLFRKEGQNVTLSCEQNLNHDAMYWYRQDPGQGLRLIYYSQIVNDFQKGDIAEGYSVSREKKESFPLTVTSAQKNPTAFYLCASNRRREGLSYEQYFGPGTRLTVT.

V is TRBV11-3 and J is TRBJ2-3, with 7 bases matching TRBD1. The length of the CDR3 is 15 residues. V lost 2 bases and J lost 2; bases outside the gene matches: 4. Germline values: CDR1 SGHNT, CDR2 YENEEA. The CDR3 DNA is TGTGCCAGCAGCTTAAGACAGGGCCACACAGATACGCAGTATTTT. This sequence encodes CASSLRQGHTDTQYF. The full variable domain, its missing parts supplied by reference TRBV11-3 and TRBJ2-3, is EAGVVQSPRYKIIEKKQPVAFWCNPISGHNTLYWYLQNLGQGPELLIRYENEEAVDDSQLPKDRFSAERLKGVDSTLKIQPAELGDSAVYLCASSLRQGHTDTQYFGPGTRLTVL.